This T cell receptor (beta chain) was captured in a study of cytomegalovirus exposure and HLA in healthy donors. Whole-study results and caveats: Among TCR beta chains, those listed as cytomegalovirus-associated numbered some 160.

Generated by immunoSEQ multiplex PCR, the TCRdb table keeps only in-frame clones and is missing some. Of approximately 190,000 clones listed, 75% to 90% were seen once; the top ten hold 6% to 9%. Germline V gene lookup returns CDR1 MDHEN and CDR2 SYDVKM. Trimming removed 8 bases from V and 4 bases from J, with 12 bases in between. This CDR3 is 13 amino acids long. Details on this clone: Its antigen is still unknown.

This sequence joins TRBV28 and TRBJ2-1, with D maybe TRBD1 (5 bases). The sequence derives from a man aged 18 to 29 in good health and CMV-seropositive. Sequencing used PBMCs. CDR3 sequence: CASGYNRYNEQFF. The CDR3 DNA sequence: TGTGCCAGCGGATACAACAGGTACAATGAGCAGTTCTTC.